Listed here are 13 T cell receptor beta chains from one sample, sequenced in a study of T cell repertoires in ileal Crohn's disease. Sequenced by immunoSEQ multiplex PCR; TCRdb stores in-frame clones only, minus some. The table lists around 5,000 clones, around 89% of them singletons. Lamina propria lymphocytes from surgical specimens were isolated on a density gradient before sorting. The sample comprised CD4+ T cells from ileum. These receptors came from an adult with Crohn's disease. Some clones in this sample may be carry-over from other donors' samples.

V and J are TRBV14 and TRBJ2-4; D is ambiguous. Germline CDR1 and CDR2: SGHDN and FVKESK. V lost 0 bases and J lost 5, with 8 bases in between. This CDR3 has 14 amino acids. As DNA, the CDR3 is TGTGCCAGCAGCCAAGATCTGGGCCAAAACATTCAGTACTTC. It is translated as CASSQDLGQNIQYF. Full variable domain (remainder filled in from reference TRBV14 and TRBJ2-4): EAGVTQFPSHSVIEKGQTVTLRCDPISGHDNLYWYRRVMGKEIKFLLHFVKESKQDESGMPNNRFLAERTGGTYSTLKVQPAELEDSGVYFCASSQDLGQNIQYFGAGTRLSVL.

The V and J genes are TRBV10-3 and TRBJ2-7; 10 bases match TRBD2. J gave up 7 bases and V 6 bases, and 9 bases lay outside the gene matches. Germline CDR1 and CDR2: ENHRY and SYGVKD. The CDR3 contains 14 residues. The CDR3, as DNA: TGTGCCATCAGCACCAGCGGGAGGGCCTGGGAGCAGTACTTC. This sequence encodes CAISTSGRAWEQYF.

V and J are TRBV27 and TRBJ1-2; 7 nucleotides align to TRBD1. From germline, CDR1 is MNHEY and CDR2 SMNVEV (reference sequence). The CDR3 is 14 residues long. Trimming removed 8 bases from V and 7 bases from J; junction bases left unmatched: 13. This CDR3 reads CASGANNYRGGYTF. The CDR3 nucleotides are TGTGCCAGCGGCGCCAATAATTACAGGGGTGGCTACACCTTC.

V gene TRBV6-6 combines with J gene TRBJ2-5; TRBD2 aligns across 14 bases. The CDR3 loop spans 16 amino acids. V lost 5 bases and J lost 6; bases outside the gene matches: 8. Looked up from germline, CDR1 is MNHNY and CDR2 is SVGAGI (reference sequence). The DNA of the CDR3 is TGTGCCAGCAGTCCCGGGACTAGCGGGAGCGGGAAGACCCAGTACTTC. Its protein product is CASSPGTSGSGKTQYF.

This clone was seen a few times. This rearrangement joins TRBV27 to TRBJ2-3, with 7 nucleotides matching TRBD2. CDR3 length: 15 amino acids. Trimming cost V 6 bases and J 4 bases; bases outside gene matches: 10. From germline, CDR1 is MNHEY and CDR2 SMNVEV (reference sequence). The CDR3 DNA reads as TGTGCCAGCAGAAGACTAGCCGGTTTTTCAGATACGCAGTATTTT. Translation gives CASRRLAGFSDTQYF.

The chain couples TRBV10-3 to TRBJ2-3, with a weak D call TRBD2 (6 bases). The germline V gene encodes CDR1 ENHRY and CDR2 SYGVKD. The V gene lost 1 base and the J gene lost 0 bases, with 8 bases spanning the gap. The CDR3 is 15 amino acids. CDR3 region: CAISELGLSTDTQYF. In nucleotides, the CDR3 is TGTGCCATCAGTGAGTTGGGACTGAGCACAGATACGCAGTATTTT.

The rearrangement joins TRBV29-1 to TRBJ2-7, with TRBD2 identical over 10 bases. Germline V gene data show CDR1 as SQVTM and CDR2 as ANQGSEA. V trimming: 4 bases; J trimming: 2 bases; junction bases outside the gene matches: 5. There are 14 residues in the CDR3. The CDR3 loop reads CSVVGLAVTYEQYF. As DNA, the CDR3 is TGCAGCGTTGTAGGACTAGCGGTGACCTACGAGCAGTACTTC.

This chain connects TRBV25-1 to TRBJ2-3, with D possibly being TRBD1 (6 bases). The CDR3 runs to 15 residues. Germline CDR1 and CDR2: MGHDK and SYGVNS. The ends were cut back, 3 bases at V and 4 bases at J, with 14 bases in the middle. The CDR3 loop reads CASSDHIQGADTQYF. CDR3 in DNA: TGTGCCAGCAGTGACCATATACAGGGCGCAGATACGCAGTATTTT.

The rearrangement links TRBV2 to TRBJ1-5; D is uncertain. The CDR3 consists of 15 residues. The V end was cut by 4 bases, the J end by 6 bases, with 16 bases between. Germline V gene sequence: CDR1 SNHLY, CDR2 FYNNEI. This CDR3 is CASSGQLGIGQPQHF. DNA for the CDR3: TGTGCCAGCAGTGGACAATTGGGTATCGGTCAGCCCCAGCATTTT.

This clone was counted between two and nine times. CDR3 nucleotides: TGTGCCAGCAGCCTTCGGACAGGGGGGTCAGGGAATGAGCAGTTCTTC. Protein sequence: CASSLRTGGSGNEQFF. V is TRBV27 and J is TRBJ2-1; 10 bases match TRBD1. Germline V gene data show CDR1 as MNHEY and CDR2 as SMNVEV (reference sequence). This CDR3 spans 16 amino acids. V trimming: 6 bases; J trimming: 7 bases; junction bases outside the gene matches: 12.

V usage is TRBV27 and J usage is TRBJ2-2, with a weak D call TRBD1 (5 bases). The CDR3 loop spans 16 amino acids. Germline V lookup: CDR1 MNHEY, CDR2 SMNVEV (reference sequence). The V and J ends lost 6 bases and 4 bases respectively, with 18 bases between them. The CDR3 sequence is CASSRPGLVGTGELFF. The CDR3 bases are TGTGCCAGCAGCCGACCAGGGCTAGTTGGCACCGGGGAGCTGTTTTTT.

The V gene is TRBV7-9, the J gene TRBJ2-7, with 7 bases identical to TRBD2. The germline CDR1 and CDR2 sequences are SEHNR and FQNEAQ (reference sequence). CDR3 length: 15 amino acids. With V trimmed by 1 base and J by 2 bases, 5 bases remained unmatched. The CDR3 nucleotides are TGTGCCAGCAGCTTAGGGGGGGGTGTCCCCTACGAGCAGTACTTC. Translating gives CASSLGGGVPYEQYF.

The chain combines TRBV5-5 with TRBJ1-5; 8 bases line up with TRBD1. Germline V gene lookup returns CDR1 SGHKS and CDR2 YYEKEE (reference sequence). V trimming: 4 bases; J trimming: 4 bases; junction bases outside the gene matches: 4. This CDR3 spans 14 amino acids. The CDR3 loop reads CASSPGTGNQPQHF. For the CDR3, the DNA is TGTGCCAGCAGCCCTGGGACAGGAAATCAGCCCCAGCATTTT.